These 30 T cell receptor beta chains were all obtained from the same sample, sequenced in a study of cytomegalovirus exposure and HLA in healthy donors. The PCR used 60 Vbeta and 13 Jbeta primers. Profiling relied on immunoSEQ multiplex PCR, and the TCRdb table lists in-frame clones only, not all of them. There are 80,000 to 95,000 clones in the sample; roughly three fifths occur only once, and roughly 6.7% lies in the top ten. The sequencing input was PBMCs. The receptors originated from a woman in her twenties or thirties in good health and CMV-seronegative.

The chain links TRBV7-9 to TRBJ1-4, with D possibly being TRBD1 (5 bases). Trimming cost V 0 bases and J 5 bases, with 19 bases left between them. CDR1 and CDR2 (germline): SEHNR, FQNEAQ (reference sequence). CDR3 length: 18 residues. CDR3 region: CASSLALAGLKTNEKLFF. CDR3 sequence (DNA): TGTGCCAGCAGCTTAGCATTGGCAGGGTTAAAAACAAATGAAAAACTGTTTTTT.

Sample share makes this clone medium-sized. The gene calls are TRBV29-1 and TRBJ1-1; TRBD1 matches 7 bases. CDR3 length: 13 amino acids. With V trimmed by 6 bases and J by 7 bases, 11 bases remained unmatched. Germline lookup yields CDR1 SQVTM and CDR2 ANQGSEA. The CDR3 bases are TGCAGCGTCAAAACAGGGGAGTTGGGTGAAGCTTTCTTT. Translating gives CSVKTGELGEAFF.

This rearrangement joins TRBV9 to TRBJ2-1; 9 bases match TRBD1. This CDR3 is 15 amino acids long. The V segment lost 0 bases and the J segment 7 bases; nucleotides outside the gene matches: 5. Germline V gene sequence: CDR1 SGDLS, CDR2 YYNGEE. The CDR3 sequence: CASSVVRTGANEQFF. As DNA, the CDR3 is TGTGCCAGCAGCGTAGTCCGGACAGGGGCGAATGAGCAGTTCTTC.

V and J are TRBV10-1 and TRBJ2-3; TRBD2 agrees at 8 bases. The V gene's germline CDR1 is WNHNN and CDR2 SYGVQD (reference sequence). There are 18 residues in the CDR3. With 4 bases clipped from V and 2 bases from J, the junction kept 14 bases outside the gene matches. CDR3 sequence: CASSAFPGLVSNTDTQYF. The CDR3 DNA is TGCGCCAGCAGTGCCTTTCCGGGACTAGTATCGAACACAGATACGCAGTATTTT.

Of note for this clone: The junction departs from the called germline gene at one end, perhaps through a read error. The rearrangement links TRBV29-1 to TRBJ1-2; 8 bases line up with TRBD1. The germline gives CDR1 SQVTM, CDR2 ANQGSEA. This CDR3 comprises 12 residues. CDR3 region: CSAQGALYGYPF. In nucleotides, the CDR3 is TGCAGCGCCCAGGGGGCTCTCTATGGCTACCCCTTC.

The rearrangement links TRBV28 to TRBJ2-7, with TRBD1 matching over 7 bases. The trim removed 2 bases at V and 3 bases at J, leaving 7 bases unmatched. CDR3 length: 15 residues. Germline V gene lookup returns CDR1 MDHEN and CDR2 SYDVKM. CDR3 sequence (DNA): TGTGCCAGCAGTTTAATTGGGGACAGATACTACGAGCAGTACTTC. Protein: CASSLIGDRYYEQYF.

The chain employs TRBV19 and TRBJ1-5; 8 bases agree with TRBD1. Germline CDR1 LNHDA, CDR2 SQIVND (reference sequence). V lost 9 bases, J lost 4 bases, and 8 bases stayed unmatched. This CDR3 contains 14 residues. The CDR3 spells CASDLTGANQPQHF. In DNA form, the CDR3 reads TGTGCCAGCGACTTGACAGGGGCTAATCAGCCCCAGCATTTT.

This clone was detected a few times. The chain carries TRBV19 and TRBJ2-3; perhaps TRBD2 as D (6 bases). V gave up 1 base and J gave up 0 bases, with 8 bases separating them. The CDR3 is 15 residues long. Germline V gene sequence: CDR1 LNHDA, CDR2 SQIVND (reference sequence). The CDR3 DNA reads TGTGCCAGTAGTATAGTTGGGACTAGCACAGATACGCAGTATTTT. This sequence encodes CASSIVGTSTDTQYF.

In regard to this clone: Different DNA sequences within this sample yield the same CDR3. V is TRBV4-3 and J is TRBJ2-1; tentatively, D is TRBD2 (7 bases). Germline loops: CDR1 LGHNA, CDR2 YSLEER. This CDR3 is built from 16 residues. V was cut by 0 bases and J by 7 bases, with 16 bases left in between. The CDR3 DNA reads TGCGCCAGCAGCCAAGACGTTGCGGGGGCGGGAAATGAGCAGTTCTTC. Encoded protein: CASSQDVAGAGNEQFF.

V and J are TRBV27 and TRBJ1-2; D ambiguous. Trimming shortened V by 10 bases and J by 4 bases, and 13 bases separated the two germline ends. The CDR3 totals 12 residues. Germline V gene sequence: CDR1 MNHEY, CDR2 SMNVEV (reference sequence). The chain's CDR3 is CATHSGFYGYTF. CDR3 nucleotides: TGTGCCACCCATTCGGGTTTCTATGGCTACACCTTC.

V and J are TRBV5-6 and TRBJ1-1; 7 bases agree with TRBD1. The germline V gene encodes CDR1 SGHDT and CDR2 YYEEEE. Trimming cost V 1 base and J 5 bases; bases outside gene matches: 2. This CDR3 spans 13 amino acids. The CDR3 here is CASSLSGGTEAFF. The CDR3 DNA sequence: TGTGCCAGCAGCTTGTCAGGGGGTACTGAAGCTTTCTTT.

This clone has a handful of counts. This chain joins TRBV29-1 and TRBJ1-1; no clear D. Trimming left V 4 bases short and J 0 bases short, with 9 bases between. CDR1 is SQVTM and CDR2 is ANQGSEA in the germline V gene. The CDR3 runs 13 residues. The CDR3 DNA reads TGCAGCGTTGTGAGGGTCATGAACACTGAAGCTTTCTTT. Translation: CSVVRVMNTEAFF.

The table lists this clone with a count of one. The chain uses TRBV19 and TRBJ1-1; a weak D match, TRBD1 (5 bases). The length of the CDR3 is 13 residues. V gave up 7 bases and J gave up 1 base, with 10 bases separating them. The germline V gene has CDR1 LNHDA and CDR2 SQIVND (reference sequence). The CDR3 reads CASKGQGNTEAFF. The CDR3 coding sequence is TGTGCCAGTAAGGGGCAGGGGAACACTGAAGCTTTCTTT.

The chain recombines TRBV4-3 with TRBJ2-1; 8 bases match TRBD2. CDR1 and CDR2 (germline): LGHNA, YSLEER. The CDR3 extends over 18 amino acids. The J segment lost 0 bases and the V segment lost 0 bases, leaving 7 bases of the junction unmatched. The DNA of the CDR3 is TGCGCCAGCAGCCAAGAATTACAGCGGGAGTTCTCCTACAATGAGCAGTTCTTC. Protein sequence: CASSQELQREFSYNEQFF.

The chain is built from TRBV7-3 and TRBJ1-2; 8 bases match TRBD1. CDR1 SGHTA and CDR2 FQGTGA come from the germline V gene. The V segment lost 5 bases and the J segment 4 bases; nucleotides outside the gene matches: 12. CDR3 length: 16 amino acids. This CDR3 reads CASSPTRAGGVYGYTF. The CDR3 DNA reads TGTGCCAGCAGCCCCACCCGGGCAGGGGGCGTCTATGGCTACACCTTC.

The chain combines TRBV5-1 with TRBJ2-1; the D gene is possibly TRBD1 (5 bases). V was cut by 4 bases and J by 0 bases, with 17 bases left in between. The CDR3 length is 17 residues. CDR1 is SGHRS, CDR2 YFSETQ, per germline. CDR3 bases: TGCGCCAGCAGCAAAACGGACACTCCCAGCTCCTACAATGAGCAGTTCTTC. It yields the protein CASSKTDTPSSYNEQFF.

The chain has TRBV29-1 and TRBJ2-1, with D possibly matching TRBD2 (6 bases). The length of the CDR3 is 13 residues. V lost 5 bases and J lost 3, with 11 bases in between. Germline CDR1 and CDR2: SQVTM and ANQGSEA. CDR3 bases: TGCAGCGTTTCTCCGGGACTCTACAATGAGCAGTTCTTC. Translating it yields CSVSPGLYNEQFF.

The sample holds a few counts of this clone. V usage is TRBV7-6 and J usage is TRBJ2-3; 11 nucleotides line up with TRBD2. The CDR3 is made up of 16 amino acids. Trimming at V came to 3 bases and at J to 3 bases, leaving 5 bases not matched to a gene. The germline gives CDR1 SGHVS, CDR2 FNYEAQ. The CDR3 nucleotides read TGTGCCAGCAGCTTTTCCAGGACTAGCGGGACAGATACGCAGTATTTT. This encodes CASSFSRTSGTDTQYF.

The table lists this clone with a few counts. The V call is TRBV10-3, the J call TRBJ1-4; 11 positions agree with TRBD1. CDR3 length: 15 residues. Germline values: CDR1 ENHRY, CDR2 SYGVKD. The V gene end was trimmed by 2 bases and the J gene end by 7 bases; junction bases not matched to a gene: 3. CDR3 bases: TGTGCCATCAGTGAGGGACAGGGGGCGAGTGAAAAACTGTTTTTT. Protein: CAISEGQGASEKLFF.

This sequence joins TRBV5-1 and TRBJ1-5, with TRBD1 as a possible D gene (5 bases). Between the trimmed V and J ends, which lost 4 bases and 7 bases, there was a span of 15 bases. Germline V gives CDR1 SGHRS, CDR2 YFSETQ. This CDR3 contains 14 residues. The CDR3 DNA reads TGCGCCAGCAGCCCCCTAGTGGGGCAACAGCCCCAGCATTTT. Its protein product is CASSPLVGQQPQHF. The whole variable domain, filled in from reference TRBV5-1 and TRBJ1-5, reads KAGVTQTPRYLIKTRGQQVTLSCSPISGHRSVSWYQQTPGQGLQFLFEYFSETQRNKGNFPGRFSGRQFSNSRSEMNVSTLELGDSALYLCASSPLVGQQPQHFGDGTRLSIL.

The table lists this clone with a count of one. This chain links TRBV4-3 with TRBJ2-3; D possibly corresponds to TRBD2 (5 bases). The CDR3 extends over 15 amino acids. V was pared by 2 bases and J by 2 bases, with 11 bases between. The germline CDR1 and CDR2 sequences are LGHNA and YSLEER. The CDR3, as DNA: TGCGCCAGCAGCCAAAGGCTAGCCGACACAGATACGCAGTATTTT. Protein sequence: CASSQRLADTDTQYF.

This clone was counted a few times. This chain joins TRBV28 and TRBJ1-3; no clear D gene. Germline CDR1 is MDHEN and CDR2 is SYDVKM. CDR3 length: 15 residues. Between the trimmed V and J ends, which lost 2 bases and 0 bases, there was a span of 8 bases. The CDR3 loop reads CASSLPVLSGNTIYF. CDR3 coding DNA: TGTGCCAGCAGTTTACCGGTCCTCTCTGGAAACACCATATATTTT.

The chain is built from TRBV10-2 and TRBJ2-5, with TRBD1 as a possible D gene (5 bases). Germline V gene sequence: CDR1 WSHSY, CDR2 SAAADI. The CDR3 runs to 12 residues. V was clipped by 3 bases and J by 5 bases, with 7 bases between them. The DNA of the CDR3 is TGCGCCAGCAGTGATTCAGGGGAGACCCAGTACTTC. Protein: CASSDSGETQYF.

This CDR3 reads CATSRDLGSGRITDTQYF. DNA of the CDR3: TGTGCCACCAGCAGAGATCTGGGTAGCGGGAGGATCACAGATACGCAGTATTTT. This chain joins TRBV15 and TRBJ2-3; TRBD2 matches at 10 bases. Germline V gene sequence: CDR1 LNHNV, CDR2 YYDKDF (reference sequence). V dropped 0 bases and J dropped 2; count of bases not matched to a gene: 8. The CDR3 is made up of 18 amino acids.

V usage is TRBV30 and J usage is TRBJ1-5; 12 positions agree with TRBD1. The length of the CDR3 is 17 residues. V gave up 2 bases and J gave up 7 bases; unmatched junction bases: 12. Germline CDR1 reads GTSNPN; CDR2 reads SVGIG (reference sequence). Written as DNA, the CDR3 is TGTGCCTGGAGTAACCACCGGGACAGGGGGCTGTCGCAGCCCCAGCATTTT. This codes for CAWSNHRDRGLSQPQHF.

The CDR3 protein is CASSLDSGNEQYF. In DNA form, the CDR3 reads TGTGCCAGCAGCTTAGATAGCGGGAACGAGCAGTACTTC. The chain has TRBV11-3 and TRBJ2-7, with 8 nucleotides matching TRBD2. This CDR3 has 13 amino acids. V lost 0 bases and J lost 5; bases outside the gene matches: 0. CDR1 SGHNT and CDR2 YENEEA come from the germline V gene. The variable domain in full, completed from reference TRBV11-3 and TRBJ2-7, reads EAGVVQSPRYKIIEKKQPVAFWCNPISGHNTLYWYLQNLGQGPELLIRYENEEAVDDSQLPKDRFSAERLKGVDSTLKIQPAELGDSAVYLCASSLDSGNEQYFGPGTRLTVT.

The chain combines TRBV27 with TRBJ1-4; TRBD1 aligns across 9 bases. Losses at the gene ends were 4 bases for V and 4 bases for J; bases not matched to a gene: 7. Germline CDR1 and CDR2: MNHEY and SMNVEV (reference sequence). The CDR3 is 16 residues long. As DNA, the CDR3 is TGTGCCAGCAGTTACAGGCCGGGACAGGGTAATGAAAAACTGTTTTTT. Its translation is CASSYRPGQGNEKLFF.

The CDR3 region has the DNA TGTGCCAGCTCACCAAAGACATGGAATGAGCAGTTCTTC. Translating gives CASSPKTWNEQFF. The chain employs TRBV18 and TRBJ2-1; D gene ambiguous. Trimming pared 2 bases from V and 7 bases from J, leaving 9 bases between. Germline assignment: CDR1 KGHSH and CDR2 LQKENI. The CDR3 spans 13 residues. Full variable domain (outside the CDR3, taken from reference TRBV18 and TRBJ2-1): NAGVMQNPRHLVRRRGQEARLRCSPMKGHSHVYWYRQLPEEGLKFMVYLQKENIIDESGMPKERFSAEFPKEGPSILRIQQVVRGDSAAYFCASSPKTWNEQFFGPGTRLTVL.

J is TRBJ2-5 and V is TRBV25-1; possibly TRBD2 for D (7 bases). Trimming left V 1 base short and J 5 bases short, with 14 bases between. Germline CDR1 MGHDK, CDR2 SYGVNS. This CDR3 is 15 amino acids long. The CDR3 bases are TGTGCCAGCAGTGAATTGGGAGGGGGTCAGGAGACCCAGTACTTC. Amino acid sequence: CASSELGGGQETQYF.

CDR3 nucleotide sequence: TGTGCCAGCAGCATGGGACAGGTTAAAAACACCATATATTTT. Protein product: CASSMGQVKNTIYF. The chain has TRBV9 and TRBJ1-3; 8 bases are a match to TRBD1. CDR1 is SGDLS and CDR2 is YYNGEE in the germline V gene. This CDR3 has 14 amino acids. Trimming removed 4 bases from V and 6 bases from J; junction bases left unmatched: 6.